This TCR beta chain was found in a study of Graves' ophthalmopathy and Graves' hyperthyroidism (dated by TCRdb to the late 2010s). As for the study more broadly: Hyperthyroidism was defined as stable when no progression to ophthalmopathy occurred within 18 months of follow-up. In total, approximately 130 blood samples were TCR-sequenced: approximately 42 ophthalmopathy, approximately 75 hyperthyroidism and some 17 hyperthyroidism-to-ophthalmopathy patients. A discovery set of 95 to 100 patients (around 45 ophthalmopathy, about 55 stable hyperthyroidism) was enrolled to explore V-J signatures distinguishing ophthalmopathy from hyperthyroidism. Following sampling, methimazole starting at 30 mg daily was administered to hyperthyroidism patients, and high-dose intravenous methylprednisolone was administered to ophthalmopathy patients. In about six hyperthyroidism patients, the T-cell repertoire of thyroid tissue was compared with the T-cell repertoire of blood. The study used signatures of the TCR beta repertoire to tell Graves' ophthalmopathy apart from Graves' hyperthyroidism and to predict which patients would progress to ophthalmopathy. An independent validation cohort was composed of roughly 19 hyperthyroidism patients and about 16 patients who later progressed from hyperthyroidism to ophthalmopathy.

What the authors observed across the whole study: Ophthalmopathy was separated from stable hyperthyroidism by the 13-signature model with just under 90% sensitivity and approximately 84% specificity in cross-validation and with 80%/75% in the test set. In validation, the model predicted ophthalmopathy progression with about 71% sensitivity and roughly 72% specificity; roughly 11 predicted patients were CT-confirmed with GO in a median of approximately six months. Most expanded thyroid clonotypes with frequency above 0.001 were also detected in blood, suggesting blood repertoires may reflect the thyroid immune response. No statistical method was used to set the sample size in advance, and the investigators knew which group each participant was assigned to.

This clonotype was counted ten times or more. Its antigen is currently not known. Base-call qualities are not available, and no considerably larger clone is one nucleotide away. For repertoire sequencing, TCR beta CDR3 regions were amplified from RNA transcripts. A first-round RT-PCR used HTBI primers with the Qiagen OneStep RT-PCR kit, followed by a second-round multiplex PCR, size selection and purification. Sequencing of the libraries was carried out on an Illumina HiSeq2000 in paired-end mode with 100 bp reads. As for the original processing: SOAPnuke was used to process the reads, throwing out any read that had adapters, had uncalled bases, had a mean Phred below 15, or lacked an exact constant-primer or identifier match. COPE v1.2.5 was used to merge the high-quality paired reads. Unique nucleotide sequences were defined as clonotypes and aligned to IMGT TRB V, D and J references using MiTCR v1.1. Only V-J combinations with frequency above 0.0001 were analysed, covering about 99% of repertoires. For each V-J combination, a TCR clonal expansion and chaos score was defined as F50 clonal expansion divided by the chaos observed in the TCRdist matrix. Welch's t-statistics and random forest were used to narrow the features down to 10 to 15 V-J combinations, which were then fed into a naive Bayes classifier. The Morisita-Horn index was used to measure how similar the thyroid and blood repertoires were. The raw public data were reprocessed by TCRdb itself: fastp quality trimming at Q25, MiXCR clonotype calling, in-frame beta chains only. Rows with one shared CDR3 protein collapse into an entry with the most common genes and DNA. For this entry, the V and J calls and clone size follow TCRdb and not the study's own pipeline. A total of around 1,000,000 distinct CDR3 sequences appear in this sample, approximately 35% of them only once. The leading ten clones occupy approximately 10% of the sample.

V ends up 3 bases short and J 3 bases short, with an unmatched junction base count of 0. Inclusive of the bounding cysteine and phenylalanine, the CDR3 is 14 residues long. The DNA shown is the 42-base CDR3, in frame from base 1. CDR1 SGHRS and CDR2 YFSETQ were looked up in the germline V gene. Hyperthyroidism patients were newly diagnosed, were aged 18 to 65 years, and had a disease duration under 2 months. Patients were excluded if they had other autoimmune diseases, uncontrolled infections, pregnancy or lactation. Clinical symptoms, serum thyroxine, TRAb, thyroid ultrasound and orbital computed tomography formed the basis of the diagnosis. Trizol reagent was used to extract the total RNA, and its quality was then checked on an Agilent 2100 Bioanalyzer.

This TCR derives from an adult man with Graves' hyperthyroidism. Rearrangement joined TRBV5-1 to TRBJ2-2, and 9 junctional nucleotides match TRBD1. Sequencing was carried out using peripheral blood or thyroid tissue (not recorded which). The sequence in DNA is TGCGCCAGCAGCTGGACAGGGGACACCGGGGAGCTGTTTTTT. It translates as CASSWTGDTGELFF.